This T cell receptor beta chain was recorded in a study of cytomegalovirus exposure and HLA in healthy donors. The study, taken as a whole, reports: The authors enumerated 150 to 200 TCR beta chains as linked to cytomegalovirus.

A word on this clone: As yet, its antigen is unknown.

The ends lost 1 base at V and 7 bases at J; junction bases unmatched: 8. CDR1 is SGHVS, CDR2 FNYEAQ, per germline. The CDR3 runs 16 residues. The method was immunoSEQ multiplex PCR; TCRdb's version includes in-frame clones alone and lacks a portion of them. Of some 130,000 clones listed, approximately 92% are singletons. Specimen: PBMCs. The V and J genes are TRBV7-6 and TRBJ2-1; 9 positions match TRBD2. This receptor was identified in a woman under 30 in good health and CMV-seronegative. CDR3 amino acids: CASSLVISGGGNEQFF. As DNA, the CDR3 is TGTGCCAGCAGCTTAGTAATTAGCGGGGGTGGAAATGAGCAGTTCTTC.